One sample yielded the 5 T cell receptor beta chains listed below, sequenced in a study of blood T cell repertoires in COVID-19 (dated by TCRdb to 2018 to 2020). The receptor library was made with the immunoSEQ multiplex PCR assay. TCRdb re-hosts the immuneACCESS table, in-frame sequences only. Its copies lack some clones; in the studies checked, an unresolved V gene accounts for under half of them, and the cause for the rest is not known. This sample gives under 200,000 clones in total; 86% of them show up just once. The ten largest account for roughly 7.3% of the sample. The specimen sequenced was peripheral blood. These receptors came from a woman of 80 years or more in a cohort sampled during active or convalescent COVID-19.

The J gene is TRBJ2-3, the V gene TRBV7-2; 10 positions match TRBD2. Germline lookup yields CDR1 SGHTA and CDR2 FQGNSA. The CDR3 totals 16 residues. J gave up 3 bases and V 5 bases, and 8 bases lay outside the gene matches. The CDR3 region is CASSQPPGLATDTQYF. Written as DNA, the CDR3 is TGTGCCAGCAGCCAACCCCCGGGACTAGCGACAGATACGCAGTATTTT.

In DNA, the CDR3 is TGCGCCACCTCCGTCGGGGGGCAAGATACGCAGTATTTT. Amino acid sequence: CATSVGGQDTQYF. The genes are TRBV5-1 and TRBJ2-3; tentative D call: TRBD2 (7 bases). This CDR3 contains 13 residues. V was clipped by 9 bases and J by 5 bases, with 16 bases between them. Looked up from germline, CDR1 is SGHRS and CDR2 is YFSETQ.

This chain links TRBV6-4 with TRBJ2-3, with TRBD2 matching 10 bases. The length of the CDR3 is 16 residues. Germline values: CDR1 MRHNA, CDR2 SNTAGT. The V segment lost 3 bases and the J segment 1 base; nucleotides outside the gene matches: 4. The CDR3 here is CASSEFGTSGTDTQYF. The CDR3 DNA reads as TGTGCCAGCAGTGAATTCGGGACTAGCGGCACAGATACGCAGTATTTT.

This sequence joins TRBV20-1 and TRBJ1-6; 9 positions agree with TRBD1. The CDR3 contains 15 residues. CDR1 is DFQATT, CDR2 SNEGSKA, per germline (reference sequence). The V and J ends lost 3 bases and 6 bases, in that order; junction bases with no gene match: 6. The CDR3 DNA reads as TGCAGTGCTAGTCCCCACAGGGGGCTTAATTCACCCCTCCACTTT. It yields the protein CSASPHRGLNSPLHF.

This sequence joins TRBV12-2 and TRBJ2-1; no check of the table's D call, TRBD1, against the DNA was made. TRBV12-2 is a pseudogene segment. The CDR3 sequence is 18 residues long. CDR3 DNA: TGTGCAAGTCGCTTAGTCGAGACGGGACAGGGATTCTCCAATGAGCAGTTCTTC. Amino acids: CASRLVETGQGFSNEQFF.